These 22 T cell receptor beta chains share one sample of origin, sequenced in a study of blood T cell repertoires in COVID-19. Profiled with immunoSEQ multiplex PCR; TCRdb holds only in-frame clones, not every one. The repertoire holds about 52,000 clones, with about four fifths as singletons. The sequencing input was peripheral blood. The receptors derive from an elderly woman with COVID-19, enrolled during active disease.

The chain couples TRBV7-9 to TRBJ2-3; D might be TRBD2 (5 bases). CDR1 is SEHNR and CDR2 is FQNEAQ in the germline V gene (reference sequence). The V and J ends lost 5 bases and 4 bases respectively, with 10 bases between them. The length of the CDR3 is 13 residues. CDR3 sequence reads: CASSTAGADTQYF. DNA for the CDR3: TGTGCCAGCAGCACGGCCGGGGCAGATACGCAGTATTTT.

This chain uses TRBV9 with TRBJ1-4; D is possibly TRBD1 (5 bases). The germline V and J ends were trimmed by 2 bases and 3 bases, with 14 bases remaining between them. CDR1 is SGDLS, CDR2 YYNGEE, per germline. This CDR3 has 16 amino acids. CDR3 amino acids: CASSVGGSGPNEKLFF. CDR3 DNA sequence: TGTGCCAGCAGCGTGGGGGGGAGCGGTCCTAATGAAAAACTGTTTTTT.

The chain has TRBV3-1 (or the pseudogene TRBV3-2) and TRBJ2-7; possible D gene TRBD1, 6 bases. This CDR3 spans 14 amino acids. The V end was cut by 2 bases, the J end by 5 bases, with 13 bases between. Germline CDR1 reads LGHDT; CDR2 reads YNNKEL (reference sequence). The CDR3 bases are TGTGCCAGCAGCCAAAATGGACAGCACAACGAGCAGTACTTC. It yields the protein CASSQNGQHNEQYF.

The chain recombines TRBV7-3 with TRBJ2-1; D possibly corresponds to TRBD2 (5 bases). CDR3 length: 13 residues. V was clipped by 6 bases and J by 0 bases, with 6 bases between them. Germline V gene sequence: CDR1 SGHTA, CDR2 FQGTGA. CDR3 DNA sequence: TGTGCCAGCAGTCGGGACTCCTACAATGAGCAGTTCTTC. Translation gives CASSRDSYNEQFF. The complete variable domain, with remaining parts taken from reference TRBV7-3 and TRBJ2-1, reads GAGVSQTPSNKVTEKGKYVELRCDPISGHTALYWYRQSLGQGPEFLIYFQGTGAADDSGLPNDRFFAVRPEGSVSTLKIQRTERGDSAVYLCASSRDSYNEQFFGPGTRLTVL.

The chain links TRBV19 to TRBJ2-1; 10 nucleotides align to TRBD2. The CDR3 runs to 15 residues. Germline V gene lookup returns CDR1 LNHDA and CDR2 SQIVND (reference sequence). V lost 4 bases, J lost 3 bases, and 3 bases stayed unmatched. In DNA form, the CDR3 reads TGTGCCAGTAGTACACTAGCGGGGCACTACAATGAGCAGTTCTTC. As protein: CASSTLAGHYNEQFF.

V gene TRBV3-1 (or the pseudogene TRBV3-2) combines with J gene TRBJ1-1, with TRBD1 identical over 9 bases. Germline V gives CDR1 LGHDT, CDR2 YNNKEL (reference sequence). This CDR3 is 17 amino acids long. V was clipped by 0 bases and J by 2 bases; unmatched bases: 7. The CDR3 spells CASSQDPPDRGNTEAFF. The CDR3 coding sequence is TGTGCCAGCAGCCAAGATCCCCCGGACAGGGGAAACACTGAAGCTTTCTTT.

The CDR3 loop is CASSSTSFKETQYF. The CDR3 DNA sequence: TGTGCCAGCAGTTCGACTAGCTTCAAAGAGACCCAGTACTTC. The genes are TRBV6-6 and TRBJ2-5, with 7 bases that match TRBD2. This CDR3 is 14 amino acids long. The junction had 5 bases not matched to a gene; V was cut back by 4 bases and J by 3 bases. Germline loops: CDR1 MNHNY, CDR2 SVGAGI (reference sequence).

This clone has just one count. CDR3 sequence reads: CASSSGEGANNQPQHF. CDR3 DNA: TGTGCCAGCAGCTCAGGCGAGGGGGCGAACAATCAGCCCCAGCATTTT. V is TRBV11-2 and J is TRBJ1-5; 7 positions match TRBD1. The CDR3 totals 16 residues. V trimming: 4 bases; J trimming: 3 bases; junction bases outside the gene matches: 9. Germline values: CDR1 SGHAT, CDR2 FQNNGV.

This chain links TRBV6-2 or TRBV6-3 with TRBJ2-1; TRBD2 is a possible D gene (6 bases). The CDR3 has 14 residues. In germline, CDR1 is MNHEY, CDR2 SVGEGT. The V and J ends lost 6 bases and 5 bases respectively, with 14 bases between them. The CDR3 nucleotides are TGTGCCAGCAGCCCCGGGACTTTAAACAATGAGCAGTTCTTC. This translates into CASSPGTLNNEQFF.

This clone has just a few counts. The chain uses TRBV2 and TRBJ2-3; 13 bases line up with TRBD2. Trimming took 6 bases from V and 10 from J; bases not matched to a gene: 10. The germline gives CDR1 SNHLY, CDR2 FYNNEI. CDR3 length: 15 residues. The CDR3 bases are TGTGCCAGCAGGACCGGGACTAGCGGGACCGCGGCGCAGTATTTT. Translation: CASRTGTSGTAAQYF.

This clone has just one count. V gene TRBV30 combines with J gene TRBJ1-4; D remains unclear. The ends were cut back, 0 bases at V and 8 bases at J, with 13 bases in the middle. Germline values: CDR1 GTSNPN, CDR2 SVGIG (reference sequence). CDR3 length: 14 amino acids. This CDR3 reads CAWSVFRSGEKLFF. CDR3 sequence (DNA): TGTGCCTGGAGTGTATTCCGATCGGGGGAAAAACTGTTTTTT.

The chain combines TRBV6-2 or TRBV6-3 with TRBJ2-6; tentative D call: TRBD2 (7 bases). This CDR3 spans 20 amino acids. Trimming took off 6 bases at V and 0 bases at J, with 24 bases between the two ends. Germline V gene sequence: CDR1 MNHEY, CDR2 SVGEGT. For the CDR3, the DNA is TGTGCCAGCAGCTCGTTACGTGAGAGGGGGGGCGGCTCTGGGGCCAACGTCCTGACTTTC. Amino acid sequence: CASSSLRERGGGSGANVLTF.

The chain joins TRBV9 to TRBJ2-2, with no clear D. Trimming removed 3 bases at V and 6 bases at J, with 12 bases between. CDR1 and CDR2 (germline): SGDLS, YYNGEE. The CDR3 has 14 amino acids. DNA of the CDR3: TGTGCCAGCAGCGCCCAAGTCAGCGCCGGGGAGCTGTTTTTT. This codes for CASSAQVSAGELFF.

The chain joins TRBV19 to TRBJ2-3; tentative D call: TRBD1 (6 bases). The germline V gene encodes CDR1 LNHDA and CDR2 SQIVND (reference sequence). This CDR3 is 15 amino acids long. With 5 bases removed from V and 6 bases from J, the gap between germline ends came to 18 bases. The CDR3 is CASSEGDKELDTQYF. CDR3 nucleotides: TGTGCCAGTAGTGAGGGGGACAAGGAGTTGGATACGCAGTATTTT. Variable domain in full (rest from reference TRBV19 and TRBJ2-3): DGGITQSPKYLFRKEGQNVTLSCEQNLNHDAMYWYRQDPGQGLRLIYYSQIVNDFQKGDIAEGYSVSREKKESFPLTVTSAQKNPTAFYLCASSEGDKELDTQYFGPGTRLTVL.

This chain links TRBV6-5 with TRBJ2-1; 8 nucleotides line up with TRBD2. This CDR3 region has 14 residues. The V gene end was trimmed by 2 bases and the J gene end by 6 bases; junction bases not matched to a gene: 3. Germline V gene lookup returns CDR1 MNHEY and CDR2 SVGAGI. Here the CDR3 reads CASSYVSGSNEQFF. CDR3 DNA sequence: TGTGCCAGCAGTTACGTGAGCGGGAGCAATGAGCAGTTCTTC.

V and J are TRBV18 and TRBJ2-1, with TRBD2 matching over 7 bases. This CDR3 comprises 15 residues. Germline V CDR1 and CDR2: KGHSH, LQKENI. V dropped 3 bases and J dropped 2; count of bases not matched to a gene: 4. For the CDR3, the DNA is TGTGCCAGCTCACCGTCGGGAGGCACCTACAATGAGCAGTTCTTC. Its protein product is CASSPSGGTYNEQFF.

V usage is TRBV19 and J usage is TRBJ1-2; D not certain. The CDR3 sequence is 15 residues long. Germline-derived CDR1 and CDR2 are LNHDA and SQIVND (reference sequence). Trimming removed 6 bases from V and 3 bases from J, with 17 bases in between. CDR3 region: CASRGVPGNDYGYTF. The CDR3 DNA reads TGTGCCAGTAGAGGCGTCCCGGGGAATGACTATGGCTACACCTTC.

V usage is TRBV5-1 and J usage is TRBJ2-2, with D possibly matching TRBD2 (6 bases). V was pared by 0 bases and J by 3 bases, with 12 bases between. Germline V lookup: CDR1 SGHRS, CDR2 YFSETQ. The CDR3 contains 16 residues. CDR3 DNA: TGCGCCAGCAGCTTGGGACTAGACCCCCACACCGGGGAGCTGTTTTTT. This encodes CASSLGLDPHTGELFF.

In its sample, this clone was seen once. The chain joins TRBV9 to TRBJ1-2; no clear D. There are 13 residues in the CDR3. The ends were cut back, 0 bases at V and 5 bases at J, with 8 bases in the middle. Germline V gene data show CDR1 as SGDLS and CDR2 as YYNGEE. The CDR3 sequence is CASSVVAGYGYTF. CDR3 DNA sequence: TGTGCCAGCAGCGTAGTTGCGGGTTATGGCTACACCTTC.

The V call is TRBV2, the J call TRBJ2-1; D is possibly TRBD2 (7 bases). The V end lost 4 bases, the J end lost 16 bases, and 20 bases lay between the germline ends. This CDR3 spans 13 amino acids. Germline CDR1 reads SNHLY; CDR2 reads FYNNEI. This chain's CDR3 is CASSGERRGQPFF. The CDR3 DNA follows: TGTGCCAGCAGTGGCGAACGGCGGGGGCAGCCCTTCTTC.

The J gene is TRBJ1-2, the V gene TRBV7-3, with 7 bases identical to TRBD1. This CDR3 region has 15 residues. V gave up 4 bases and J gave up 4 bases; unmatched junction bases: 9. Germline loops: CDR1 SGHTA, CDR2 FQGTGA. The CDR3 reads CASSSTGAESYGYTF. CDR3 DNA sequence: TGTGCCAGCAGCTCTACAGGGGCTGAGAGCTATGGCTACACCTTC.

This chain connects TRBV4-1 to TRBJ1-2; 8 nucleotides line up with TRBD1. The CDR3 loop spans 16 amino acids. Germline loops: CDR1 MGHRA, CDR2 YSYEKL. The trim removed 2 bases at V and 6 bases at J, leaving 11 bases unmatched. CDR3 amino acids: CASSQRGQVKKNGYTF. The CDR3 DNA sequence: TGCGCCAGCAGCCAACGGGGACAGGTGAAGAAAAATGGCTACACCTTC.